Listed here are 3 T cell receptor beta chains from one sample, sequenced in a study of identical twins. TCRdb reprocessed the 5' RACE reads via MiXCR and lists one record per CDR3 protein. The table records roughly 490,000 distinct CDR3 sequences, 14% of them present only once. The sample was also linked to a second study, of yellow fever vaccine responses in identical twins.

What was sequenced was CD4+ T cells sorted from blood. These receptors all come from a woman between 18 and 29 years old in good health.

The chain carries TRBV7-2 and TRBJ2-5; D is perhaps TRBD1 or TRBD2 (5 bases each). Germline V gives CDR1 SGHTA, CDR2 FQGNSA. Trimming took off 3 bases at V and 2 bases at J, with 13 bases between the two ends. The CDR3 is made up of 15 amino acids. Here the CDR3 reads CASSFRGRLQETQYF. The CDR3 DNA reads TGTGCCAGCAGCTTTCGGGGACGGCTTCAAGAGACCCAGTACTTC. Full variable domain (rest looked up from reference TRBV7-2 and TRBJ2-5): GAGVSQSPSNKVTEKGKDVELRCDPISGHTALYWYRQSLGQGLEFLIYFQGNSAPDKSGLPSDRFSAERTGGSVSTLTIQRTQQEDSAVYLCASSFRGRLQETQYFGPGTRLLVL.

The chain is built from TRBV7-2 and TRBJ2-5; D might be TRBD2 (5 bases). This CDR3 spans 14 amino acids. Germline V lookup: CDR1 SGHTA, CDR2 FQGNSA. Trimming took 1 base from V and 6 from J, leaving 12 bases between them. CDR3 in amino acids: CASSLVARGQTQYF. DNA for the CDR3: TGTGCCAGCAGCTTAGTAGCCAGAGGGCAGACCCAGTACTTC.

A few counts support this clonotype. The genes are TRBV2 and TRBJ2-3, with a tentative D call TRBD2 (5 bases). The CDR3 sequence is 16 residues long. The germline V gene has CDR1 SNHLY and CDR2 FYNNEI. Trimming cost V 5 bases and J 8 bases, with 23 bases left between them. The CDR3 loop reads CASSKDGGRSSGTQYF. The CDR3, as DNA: TGTGCCAGCAGTAAAGATGGTGGGAGAAGCAGCGGTACGCAGTATTTT.